This T cell receptor beta chain was found in a study of blood T cell repertoires in COVID-19. Turning to the study itself: Both acute and convalescent COVID-19 samples were obtained from the United States, Italy and Spain. The analysed material was cDNA or gDNA that came from T cells, B-cell-depleted T cells, or PBMCs.

The authors' processing: By means of reference gene primer amplification, nucleated cell counts were estimated. The assay was immunoSEQ multiplex PCR, and TCRdb's table has in-frame clones only and misses some. That table is the source of V, J and clone size, and D and trimming were worked out from the DNA. The sample holds approximately 98,000 clones, more than 75% seen once. Sequencing was done on a sample of peripheral blood. The TCR was taken from a man at least 80 years old with acute or convalescent COVID-19.

The CDR3 loop is CASSRTSGTYNEQFF. DNA of the CDR3: TGTGCCAGCAGCCGGACTAGCGGGACCTACAATGAGCAGTTCTTC. This chain uses TRBV11-2 with TRBJ2-1, with 12 nucleotides matching TRBD2. The CDR3 sequence is 15 residues long. Losses at the gene ends were 5 bases for V and 2 bases for J; bases not matched to a gene: 1. The germline gives CDR1 SGHAT, CDR2 FQNNGV.